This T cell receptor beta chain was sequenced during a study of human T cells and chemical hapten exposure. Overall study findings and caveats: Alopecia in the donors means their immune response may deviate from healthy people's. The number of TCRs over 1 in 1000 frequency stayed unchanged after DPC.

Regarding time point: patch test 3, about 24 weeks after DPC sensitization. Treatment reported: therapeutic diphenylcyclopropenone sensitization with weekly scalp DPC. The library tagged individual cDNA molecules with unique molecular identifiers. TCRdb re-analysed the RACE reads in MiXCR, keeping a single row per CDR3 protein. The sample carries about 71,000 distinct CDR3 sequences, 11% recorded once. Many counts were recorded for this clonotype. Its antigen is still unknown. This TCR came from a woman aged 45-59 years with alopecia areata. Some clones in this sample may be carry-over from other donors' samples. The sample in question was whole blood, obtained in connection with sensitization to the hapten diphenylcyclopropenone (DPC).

CDR3 region: CASSQEVLLSYNSPLHF. In DNA form, the CDR3 reads TGCGCCAGCAGCCAAGAAGTCCTACTCTCCTATAATTCACCCCTCCACTTT. V and J are TRBV4-3 and TRBJ1-6; no clear D gene. Trimming cost V 0 bases and J 0 bases, with 9 bases left between them. Germline V gene lookup returns CDR1 LGHNA and CDR2 YSLEER. The CDR3 length is 17 residues.